Only one count was recorded for the clone carrying this T cell receptor (beta chain). The data derive from a study of blood T cells in healthy people across ages. Those donating, healthy Caucasian individuals from Russia, were aged roughly 6 to 100. The CDR3 consists of 14 residues. After removal of 3 bases from V and 5 bases from J, the junction contained 6 bases not matched to a gene. Per germline, CDR1 DFQATT and CDR2 SNEGSKA (reference sequence). Alongside a J-beta primer mix, a sample-barcoded 5' primer served in a second PCR lasting about 7 to 12 cycles. Tagging of each cDNA molecule was performed by a template-switch adaptor with 12 random nucleotides. TCRdb reanalysed the 5' RACE reads using MiXCR and keeps one entry per CDR3 protein. The profile shows hundreds of thousands of distinct CDR3 sequences, about 30% of them singletons.

The receptor comes from a woman of 80 years or more in good health. Material for sequencing was blood. The chain couples TRBV20-1 to TRBJ2-1; 8 bases are shared with TRBD2. This CDR3 is CSARVAGGHNEQFF. As DNA, the CDR3 is TGCAGTGCTAGGGTCGCGGGAGGCCACAATGAGCAGTTCTTC.